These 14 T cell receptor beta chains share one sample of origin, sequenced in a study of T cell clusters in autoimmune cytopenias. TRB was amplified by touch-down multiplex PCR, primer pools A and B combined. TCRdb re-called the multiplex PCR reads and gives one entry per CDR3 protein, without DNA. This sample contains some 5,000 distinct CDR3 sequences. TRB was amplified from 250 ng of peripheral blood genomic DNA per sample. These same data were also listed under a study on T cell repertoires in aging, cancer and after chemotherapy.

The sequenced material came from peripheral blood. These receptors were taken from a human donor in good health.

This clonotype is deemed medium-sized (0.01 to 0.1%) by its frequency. CDR3 in amino acids: CAISESGTVGNTIYF. The chain carries TRBV10-3 and TRBJ1-3; the D call of TRBD1 rests on TCRdb alone, since no DNA is present to check it. Germline V gene sequence: CDR1 ENHRY, CDR2 SYGVKD. There are 15 residues in the CDR3.

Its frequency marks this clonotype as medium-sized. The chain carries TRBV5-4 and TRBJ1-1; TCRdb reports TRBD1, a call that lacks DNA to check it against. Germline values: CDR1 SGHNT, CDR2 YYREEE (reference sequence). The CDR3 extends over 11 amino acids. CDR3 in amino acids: CASSLSGEAFF.

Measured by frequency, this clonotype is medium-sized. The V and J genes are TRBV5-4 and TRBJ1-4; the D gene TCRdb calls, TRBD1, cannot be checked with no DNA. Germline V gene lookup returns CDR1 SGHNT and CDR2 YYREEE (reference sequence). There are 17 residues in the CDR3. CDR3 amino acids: CASSFAGTGDRGEKLFF.

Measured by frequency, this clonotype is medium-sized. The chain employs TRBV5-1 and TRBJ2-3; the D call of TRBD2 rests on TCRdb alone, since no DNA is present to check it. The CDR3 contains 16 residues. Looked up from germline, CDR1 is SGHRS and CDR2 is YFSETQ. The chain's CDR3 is CASSPLGGSHADTQYF.

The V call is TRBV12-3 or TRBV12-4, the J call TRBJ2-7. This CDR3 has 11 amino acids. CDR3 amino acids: CASSYSYEQYF.

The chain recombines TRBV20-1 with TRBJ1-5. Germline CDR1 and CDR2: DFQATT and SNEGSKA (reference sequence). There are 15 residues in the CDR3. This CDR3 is CSVSGIGGPNQPQHF.

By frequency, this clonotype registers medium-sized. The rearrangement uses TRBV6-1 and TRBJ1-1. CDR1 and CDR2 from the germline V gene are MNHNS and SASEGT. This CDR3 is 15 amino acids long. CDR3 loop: CASSRGGRGNTEAFF.

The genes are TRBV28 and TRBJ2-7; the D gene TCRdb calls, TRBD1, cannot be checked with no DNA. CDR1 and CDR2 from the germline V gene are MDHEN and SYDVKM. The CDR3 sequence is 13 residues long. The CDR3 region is CASSRDPPYEQYF.

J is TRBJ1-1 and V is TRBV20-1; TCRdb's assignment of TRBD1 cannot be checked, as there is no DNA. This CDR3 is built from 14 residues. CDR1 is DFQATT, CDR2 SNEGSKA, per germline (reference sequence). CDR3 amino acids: CSALKQTENTEAFF.

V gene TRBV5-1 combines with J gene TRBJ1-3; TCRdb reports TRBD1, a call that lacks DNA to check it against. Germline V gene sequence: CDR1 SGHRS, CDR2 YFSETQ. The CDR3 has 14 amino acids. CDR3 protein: CASSELQGGNTIYF.

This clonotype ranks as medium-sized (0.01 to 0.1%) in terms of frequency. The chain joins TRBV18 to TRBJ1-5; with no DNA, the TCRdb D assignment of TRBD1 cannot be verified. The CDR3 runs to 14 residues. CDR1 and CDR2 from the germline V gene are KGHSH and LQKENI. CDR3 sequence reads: CASSPDRVGQPQHF.

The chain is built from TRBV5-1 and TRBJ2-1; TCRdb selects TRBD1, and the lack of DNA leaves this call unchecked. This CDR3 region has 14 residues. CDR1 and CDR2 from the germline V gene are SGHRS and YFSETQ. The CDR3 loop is CASSSGRGLNEQFF.

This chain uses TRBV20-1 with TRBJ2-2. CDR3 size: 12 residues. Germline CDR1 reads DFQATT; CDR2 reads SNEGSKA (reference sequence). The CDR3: CSARDPSGELFF.

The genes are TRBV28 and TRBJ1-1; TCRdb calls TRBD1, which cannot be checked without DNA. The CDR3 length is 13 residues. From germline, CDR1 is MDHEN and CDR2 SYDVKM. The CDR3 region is CASTGGRGSEAFF.